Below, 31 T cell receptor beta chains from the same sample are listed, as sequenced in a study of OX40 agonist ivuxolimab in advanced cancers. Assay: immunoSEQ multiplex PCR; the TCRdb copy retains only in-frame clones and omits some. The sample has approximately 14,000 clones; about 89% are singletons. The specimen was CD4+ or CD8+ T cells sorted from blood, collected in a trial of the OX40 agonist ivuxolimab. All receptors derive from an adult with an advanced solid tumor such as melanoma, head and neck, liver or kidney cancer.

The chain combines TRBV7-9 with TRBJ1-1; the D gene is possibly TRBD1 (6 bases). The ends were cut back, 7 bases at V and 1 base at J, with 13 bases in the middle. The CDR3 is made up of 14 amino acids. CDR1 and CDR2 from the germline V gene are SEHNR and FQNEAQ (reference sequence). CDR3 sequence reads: CASTSLGGNTEAFF. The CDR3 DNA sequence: TGTGCCAGCACCTCATTAGGGGGGAACACTGAAGCTTTCTTT.

Here the CDR3 DNA reads TGCGCCAGCAGCCAAGATTGGGCGGATCCCTACAATGAGCAGTTCTTC. Translated, it gives CASSQDWADPYNEQFF. The chain couples TRBV4-1 to TRBJ2-1; D gene ambiguous. The CDR3 contains 16 residues. V was cut by 0 bases and J by 2 bases, with 11 bases left in between. CDR1 is MGHRA, CDR2 YSYEKL, per germline.

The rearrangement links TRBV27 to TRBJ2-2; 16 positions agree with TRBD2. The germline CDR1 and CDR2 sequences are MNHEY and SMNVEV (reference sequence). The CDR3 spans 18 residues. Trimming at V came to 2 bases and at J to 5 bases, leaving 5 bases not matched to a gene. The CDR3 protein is CASSLIGTSGRGTGELFF. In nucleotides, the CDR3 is TGTGCCAGCAGTTTAATTGGGACTAGCGGGAGGGGAACCGGGGAGCTGTTTTTT.

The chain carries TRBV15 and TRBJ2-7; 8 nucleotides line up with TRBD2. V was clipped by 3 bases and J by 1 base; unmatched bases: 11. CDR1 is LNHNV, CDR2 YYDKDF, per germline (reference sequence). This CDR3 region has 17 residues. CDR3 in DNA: TGTGCCACCAGCAGTGACCCGTTACGGGAGGGATCCTACGAGCAGTACTTC. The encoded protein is CATSSDPLREGSYEQYF.

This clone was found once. The CDR3 DNA reads TGTGCCAGCAGTGGCGGACAGGGAGGGTACGAGCAGTACTTC. Translating it yields CASSGGQGGYEQYF. The chain uses TRBV6-1 and TRBJ2-7; D may be TRBD1 (8 bases). CDR3 size: 14 residues. The V gene's germline CDR1 is MNHNS and CDR2 SASEGT. The ends were cut back, 4 bases at V and 4 bases at J, with 14 bases in the middle.

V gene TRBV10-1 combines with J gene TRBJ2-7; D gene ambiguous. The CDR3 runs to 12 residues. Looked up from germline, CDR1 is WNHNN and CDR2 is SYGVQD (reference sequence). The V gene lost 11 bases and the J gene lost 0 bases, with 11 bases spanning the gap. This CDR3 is CASSQSSYEQYF. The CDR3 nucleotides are TGCGCCTCCAGCCAAAGCTCCTACGAGCAGTACTTC.

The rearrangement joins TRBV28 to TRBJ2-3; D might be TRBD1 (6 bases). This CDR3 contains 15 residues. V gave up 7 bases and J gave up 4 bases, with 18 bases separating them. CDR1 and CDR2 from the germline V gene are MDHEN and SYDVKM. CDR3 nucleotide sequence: TGTGCCAGCACTCCTATAGGGGACACTGCAGATACGCAGTATTTT. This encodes CASTPIGDTADTQYF.

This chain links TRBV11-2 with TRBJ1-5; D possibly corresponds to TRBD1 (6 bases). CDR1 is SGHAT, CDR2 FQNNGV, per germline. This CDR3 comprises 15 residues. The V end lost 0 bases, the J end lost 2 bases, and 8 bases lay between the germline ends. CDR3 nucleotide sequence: TGTGCCAGCAGCTTAGAGGGGGCAGGCAATCAGCCCCAGCATTTT. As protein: CASSLEGAGNQPQHF.

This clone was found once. The DNA of the CDR3 is TGTGCCAGCAGTTTGGGGACAGGGGGCAATGAGCAGTTCTTC. This encodes CASSLGTGGNEQFF. The rearrangement joins TRBV27 to TRBJ2-1, with 11 nucleotides matching TRBD1. The J segment lost 6 bases and the V segment lost 3 bases, leaving 1 base of the junction unmatched. This CDR3 comprises 14 residues. Germline V gene sequence: CDR1 MNHEY, CDR2 SMNVEV (reference sequence).

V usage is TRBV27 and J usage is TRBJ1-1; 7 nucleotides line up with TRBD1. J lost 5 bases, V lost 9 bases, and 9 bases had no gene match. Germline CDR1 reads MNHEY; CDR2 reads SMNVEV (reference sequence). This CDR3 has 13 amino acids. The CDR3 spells CASSLAGGTEAFF. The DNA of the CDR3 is TGTGCCAGTTCATTGGCAGGGGGTACTGAAGCTTTCTTT.

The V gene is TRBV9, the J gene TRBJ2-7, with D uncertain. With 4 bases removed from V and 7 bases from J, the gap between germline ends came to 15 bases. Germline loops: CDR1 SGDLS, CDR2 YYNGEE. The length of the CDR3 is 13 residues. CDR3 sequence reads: CASSPLVAGEQYF. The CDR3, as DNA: TGTGCCAGCAGCCCCCTTGTTGCAGGTGAGCAGTACTTC.

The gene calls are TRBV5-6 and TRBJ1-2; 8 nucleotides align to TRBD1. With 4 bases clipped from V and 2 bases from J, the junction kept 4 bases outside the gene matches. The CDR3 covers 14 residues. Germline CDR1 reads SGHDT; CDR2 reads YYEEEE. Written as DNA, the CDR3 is TGTGCCAGCAGCCCAGGGACAGGCAACTATGGCTACACCTTC. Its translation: CASSPGTGNYGYTF. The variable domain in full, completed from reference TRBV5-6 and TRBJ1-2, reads DAGVTQSPTHLIKTRGQQVTLRCSPKSGHDTVSWYQQALGQGPQFIFQYYEEEERQRGNFPDRFSGHQFPNYSSELNVNALLLGDSALYLCASSPGTGNYGYTFGSGTRLTVV.

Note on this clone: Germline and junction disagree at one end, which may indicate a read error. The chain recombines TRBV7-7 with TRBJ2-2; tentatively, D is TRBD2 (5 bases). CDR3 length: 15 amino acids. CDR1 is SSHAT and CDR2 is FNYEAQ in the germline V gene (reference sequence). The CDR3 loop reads CASSLRTDPTGELFF. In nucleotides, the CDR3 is TGTGCTAGCAGCCTCAGGACTGATCCTACCGGGGAGCTGTTTTTT.

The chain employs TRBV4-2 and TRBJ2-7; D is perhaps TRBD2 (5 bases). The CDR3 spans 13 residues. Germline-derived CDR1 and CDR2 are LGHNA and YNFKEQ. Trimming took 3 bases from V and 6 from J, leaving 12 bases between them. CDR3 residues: CASSQGTSLEQYF. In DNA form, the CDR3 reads TGTGCCAGCAGCCAGGGTACTAGTCTCGAGCAGTACTTC.

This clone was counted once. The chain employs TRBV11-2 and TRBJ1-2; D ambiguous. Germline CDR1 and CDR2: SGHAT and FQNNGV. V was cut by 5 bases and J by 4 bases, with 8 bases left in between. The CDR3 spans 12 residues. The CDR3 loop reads CASSPASYGYTF. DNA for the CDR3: TGTGCCAGCAGCCCCGCGAGCTATGGCTACACCTTC.

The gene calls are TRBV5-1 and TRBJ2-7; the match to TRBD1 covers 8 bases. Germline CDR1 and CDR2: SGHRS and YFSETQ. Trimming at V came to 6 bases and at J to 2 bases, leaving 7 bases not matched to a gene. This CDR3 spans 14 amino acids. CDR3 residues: CASNKGQGPYEQYF. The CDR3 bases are TGCGCCAGCAATAAAGGACAGGGACCCTACGAGCAGTACTTC.

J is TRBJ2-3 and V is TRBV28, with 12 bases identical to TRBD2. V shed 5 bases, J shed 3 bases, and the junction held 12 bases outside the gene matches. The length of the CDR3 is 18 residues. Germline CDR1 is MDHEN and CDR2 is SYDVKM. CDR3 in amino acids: CASSPIPTSGSGTDTQYF. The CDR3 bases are TGTGCCAGCAGTCCCATTCCGACTAGCGGGAGTGGTACAGATACGCAGTATTTT.

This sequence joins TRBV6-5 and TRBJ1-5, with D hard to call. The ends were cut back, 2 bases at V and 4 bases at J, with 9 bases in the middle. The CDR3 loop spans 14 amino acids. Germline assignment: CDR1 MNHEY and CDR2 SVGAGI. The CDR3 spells CASSYAGLNQPQHF. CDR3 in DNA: TGTGCCAGCAGTTACGCGGGTTTAAATCAGCCCCAGCATTTT.

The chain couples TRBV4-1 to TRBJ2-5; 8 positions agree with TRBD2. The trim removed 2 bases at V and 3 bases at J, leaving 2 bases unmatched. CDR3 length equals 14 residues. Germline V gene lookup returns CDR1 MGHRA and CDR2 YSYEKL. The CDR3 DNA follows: TGCGCCAGCAGCCAAACTAGCGGTGAAGAGACCCAGTACTTC. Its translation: CASSQTSGEETQYF.

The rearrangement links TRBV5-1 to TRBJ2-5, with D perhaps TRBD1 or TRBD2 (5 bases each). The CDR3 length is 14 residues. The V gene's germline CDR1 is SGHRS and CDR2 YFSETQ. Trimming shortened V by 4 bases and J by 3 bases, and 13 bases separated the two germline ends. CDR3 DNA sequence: TGCGCCAGCAGCCCTCTTCGAGGGGAAGAGACCCAGTACTTC. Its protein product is CASSPLRGEETQYF.

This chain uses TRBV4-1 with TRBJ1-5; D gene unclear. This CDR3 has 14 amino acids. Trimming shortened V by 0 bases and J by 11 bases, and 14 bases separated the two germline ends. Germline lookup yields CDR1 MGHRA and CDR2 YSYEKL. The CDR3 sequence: CASSQETEGMTQHF. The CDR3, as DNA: TGCGCCAGCAGCCAAGAAACAGAGGGAATGACCCAGCATTTT.

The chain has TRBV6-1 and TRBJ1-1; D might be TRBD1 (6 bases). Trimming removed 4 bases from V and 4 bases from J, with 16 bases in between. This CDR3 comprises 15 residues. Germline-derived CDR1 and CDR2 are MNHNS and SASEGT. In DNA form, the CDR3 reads TGTGCCAGCAGTGTCAGGGAGGGGGGTAGCACTGAAGCTTTCTTT. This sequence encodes CASSVREGGSTEAFF.

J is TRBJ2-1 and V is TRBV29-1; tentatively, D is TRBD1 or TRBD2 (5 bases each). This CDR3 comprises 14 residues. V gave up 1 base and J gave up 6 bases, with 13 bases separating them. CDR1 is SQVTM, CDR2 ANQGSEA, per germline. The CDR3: CSVEGGESGNEQFF. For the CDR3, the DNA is TGCAGCGTTGAAGGAGGGGAGTCCGGCAATGAGCAGTTCTTC.

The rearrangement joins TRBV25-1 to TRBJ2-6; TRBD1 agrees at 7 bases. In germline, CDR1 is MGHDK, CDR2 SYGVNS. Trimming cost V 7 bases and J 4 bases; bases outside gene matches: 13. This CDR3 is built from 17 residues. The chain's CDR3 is CASTGDSGRSGANVLTF. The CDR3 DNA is TGTGCCAGCACTGGGGACAGCGGAAGGAGCGGGGCCAACGTCCTGACTTTC.

The CDR3 sequence: CASSLAGDTDTQYF. CDR3 coding DNA: TGTGCCAGCAGCTTGGCAGGGGACACAGATACGCAGTATTTT. The chain links TRBV7-7 to TRBJ2-3; D is perhaps TRBD1 (6 bases). The CDR3 consists of 14 residues. Germline V CDR1 and CDR2: SSHAT, FNYEAQ (reference sequence). V lost 3 bases to trimming and J lost 2 bases, with 9 bases between them.

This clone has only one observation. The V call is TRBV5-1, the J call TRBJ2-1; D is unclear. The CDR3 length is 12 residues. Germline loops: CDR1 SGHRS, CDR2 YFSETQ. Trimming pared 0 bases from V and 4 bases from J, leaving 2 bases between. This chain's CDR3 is CASSLVYNEQFF. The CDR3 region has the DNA TGCGCCAGCAGCTTGGTTTACAATGAGCAGTTCTTC.

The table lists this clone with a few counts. The CDR3 spells CASSAGPREQYF. As DNA, the CDR3 is TGTGCCAGCAGCGCGGGACCGCGCGAGCAGTACTTC. The V gene is TRBV5-4, the J gene TRBJ2-7, with D maybe TRBD2 (6 bases). CDR3 length equals 12 residues. The ends were cut back, 4 bases at V and 6 bases at J, with 11 bases in the middle. The germline CDR1 and CDR2 sequences are SGHNT and YYREEE (reference sequence).

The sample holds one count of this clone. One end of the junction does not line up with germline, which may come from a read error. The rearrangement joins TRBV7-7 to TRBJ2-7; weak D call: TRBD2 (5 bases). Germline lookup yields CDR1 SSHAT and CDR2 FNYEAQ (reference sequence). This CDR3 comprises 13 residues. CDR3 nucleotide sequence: TGTGCTAGCAGCTTTGGTAGAGGGTCCGAGCAGTACTTC. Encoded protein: CASSFGRGSEQYF.

The CDR3 is CASSVGQSSYEQYF. The DNA of the CDR3 is TGTGCCAGCAGCGTAGGACAGTCCTCCTACGAGCAGTACTTC. The chain links TRBV9 to TRBJ2-7; D might be TRBD1 (5 bases). V was clipped by 0 bases and J by 0 bases, with 7 bases between them. Germline CDR1 reads SGDLS; CDR2 reads YYNGEE. CDR3 length equals 14 residues.

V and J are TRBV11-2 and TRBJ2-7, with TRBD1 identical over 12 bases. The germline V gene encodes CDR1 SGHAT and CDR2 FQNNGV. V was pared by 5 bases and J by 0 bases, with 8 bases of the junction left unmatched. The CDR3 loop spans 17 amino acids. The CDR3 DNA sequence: TGTGCCAGCAGCGGTCCCGGGACAGGGGGCGCCTCCTACGAGCAGTACTTC. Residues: CASSGPGTGGASYEQYF.

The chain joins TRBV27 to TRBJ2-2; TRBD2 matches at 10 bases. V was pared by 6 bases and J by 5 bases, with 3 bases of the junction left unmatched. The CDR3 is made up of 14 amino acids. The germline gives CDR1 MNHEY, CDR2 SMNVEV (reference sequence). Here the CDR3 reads CASRSSGSTGELFF. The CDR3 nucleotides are TGTGCCAGCAGATCTAGCGGGAGTACCGGGGAGCTGTTTTTT.